The 21 T cell receptor beta chains reported below all come from one sample, sequenced in a study of cytomegalovirus exposure and HLA in healthy donors (dated by TCRdb to the late 2010s). Libraries were built with the immunoSEQ multiplex PCR assay. For the multiplex PCR, a mixture combining 60 forward primers for TCR Vbeta segments and 13 reverse primers for TCR Jbeta segments was used. Held by TCRdb, this immuneACCESS table contains in-frame sequences only and omits some clones. Under half of the omission traces to an unresolved V gene where checked; the cause of the rest is unknown. The sample table holds about 85,000 clones, of which about 80% were seen once. The leading ten clones occupy around a quarter of the sample. The sample comprised PBMCs. These receptors all come from a woman between 50 and 59 years old in good health and CMV-seropositive.

The chain has TRBV6-5 and TRBJ2-7, with D hard to call. Germline CDR1 is MNHEY and CDR2 is SVGAGI. The CDR3 is made up of 12 amino acids. V lost 6 bases and J lost 9, with 15 bases in between. The CDR3 loop reads CASRSGPRGQYV. The DNA for the CDR3 is TGTGCCAGCAGGTCTGGGCCTAGAGGGCAGTACGTC.

This clone was seen just once. The chain couples TRBV5-1 to TRBJ1-1; D is possibly TRBD1 (5 bases). The CDR3 has 13 residues. Trimming shortened V by 0 bases and J by 11 bases, and 14 bases separated the two germline ends. Per germline, CDR1 SGHRS and CDR2 YFSETQ. The CDR3 DNA reads as TGCGCCAGCAGCTTGGCGGGGACTAGTCGGGCTTTCTTT. Amino acid sequence: CASSLAGTSRAFF.

V usage is TRBV2 and J usage is TRBJ2-5; 11 bases match TRBD1. The end of the DNA is better explained by TRBJ2-7, so the J call may be wrong. The CDR3 runs to 14 residues. The germline V gene encodes CDR1 SNHLY and CDR2 FYNNEI. CDR3: CASRKGTGGYEQYF. CDR3 bases: TGTGCCAGCAGGAAGGGGACAGGGGGCTACGAGCAGTACTTC.

The chain has TRBV27 and TRBJ2-1, with 10 bases identical to TRBD1. V lost 7 bases and J lost 7; bases outside the gene matches: 10. This CDR3 comprises 15 residues. Germline lookup yields CDR1 MNHEY and CDR2 SMNVEV (reference sequence). In nucleotides, the CDR3 is TGTGCCAGCACCTTTCGACAGGGGGCTAGTAATGAGCAGTTCTTC. It specifies CASTFRQGASNEQFF.

V gene TRBV2 combines with J gene TRBJ2-3, with 13 bases matching TRBD2. The CDR3 consists of 17 residues. In germline, CDR1 is SNHLY, CDR2 FYNNEI. V shed 6 bases and J 2 bases; nucleotides not matched to a gene: 8. This CDR3 reads CASSQTSGGFLTDTQYF. In DNA, the CDR3 is TGTGCCAGCAGCCAGACTAGCGGGGGGTTCCTCACAGATACGCAGTATTTT.

The chain is built from TRBV7-3 and TRBJ1-1, with 7 bases that match TRBD1. The V and J ends lost 4 bases and 1 base, in that order; junction bases with no gene match: 9. CDR1 is SGHTA, CDR2 FQGTGA, per germline. The CDR3 length is 16 residues. CDR3 residues: CASSSGQLTPNTEAFF. In DNA form, the CDR3 reads TGTGCCAGCAGCTCGGGACAGCTGACCCCGAACACTGAAGCTTTCTTT.

V gene TRBV7-8 combines with J gene TRBJ2-3; 11 bases map to TRBD2. Germline CDR1 is SGHVS and CDR2 is FQNEAQ. The CDR3 contains 15 residues. Losses at the gene ends were 3 bases for V and 4 bases for J; bases not matched to a gene: 3. The CDR3 here is CASSLTSGEADTQYF. DNA of the CDR3: TGTGCCAGCAGCTTGACTAGCGGGGAGGCAGATACGCAGTATTTT.

This sequence joins TRBV5-4 and TRBJ2-3; a possible D gene is TRBD2 (6 bases). The germline V gene encodes CDR1 SGHNT and CDR2 YYREEE (reference sequence). The CDR3 is made up of 17 amino acids. V dropped 4 bases and J dropped 3 bases, with 21 bases sitting between them. In DNA, the CDR3 is TGTGCCAGCAGCCGGCGGAGGGCCGGTGGTGGAACAGATACGCAGTATTTT. This encodes CASSRRRAGGGTDTQYF.

The V gene is TRBV11-2, the J gene TRBJ2-1, with 7 bases aligning to TRBD1. The CDR3 sequence is 15 residues long. Germline V lookup: CDR1 SGHAT, CDR2 FQNNGV. J lost 9 bases, V lost 1 base, and 9 bases had no gene match. CDR3 nucleotides: TGTGCCAGCAGCTTAGTTATATCCCCAGGGGGTGAGCAGTTCTTC. This codes for CASSLVISPGGEQFF.

V gene TRBV7-9 combines with J gene TRBJ1-2, with D uncertain. The CDR3 is made up of 16 amino acids. Germline lookup yields CDR1 SEHNR and CDR2 FQNEAQ (reference sequence). V lost 1 base to trimming and J lost 8 bases, with 20 bases between them. The CDR3 loop reads CASSLVGFGRTKGYTF. The CDR3 DNA reads TGTGCCAGCAGCTTAGTAGGTTTTGGACGGACTAAAGGCTACACCTTC.

The chain links TRBV7-3 to TRBJ1-2; the match to TRBD1 covers 7 bases. The V segment lost 5 bases and the J segment 6 bases; nucleotides outside the gene matches: 6. The CDR3 has 13 amino acids. Germline V gene lookup returns CDR1 SGHTA and CDR2 FQGTGA. CDR3 in amino acids: CASSPRQGDGYTF. In nucleotides, the CDR3 is TGTGCCAGCAGCCCCCGACAGGGTGATGGCTACACCTTC.

The rearrangement links TRBV18 to TRBJ1-2, with no clear D. Trimming removed 1 base from V and 8 bases from J, with 8 bases in between. Germline lookup yields CDR1 KGHSH and CDR2 LQKENI. The CDR3 length is 12 residues. The CDR3 DNA sequence: TGTGCCAGCTCACCACAACAGCAGGGCTACACCTTC. It translates to CASSPQQQGYTF.

There are a few counts of this clone. The chain links TRBV5-6 to TRBJ1-1; 9 positions match TRBD1. The CDR3 contains 14 residues. The V segment lost 3 bases and the J segment 5 bases; nucleotides outside the gene matches: 5. The V gene's germline CDR1 is SGHDT and CDR2 YYEEEE. The CDR3 coding sequence is TGTGCCAGCAGCTGGCGGGACAGGGTAACTGAAGCTTTCTTT. Its protein is CASSWRDRVTEAFF.

This clone was observed once. This chain joins TRBV5-1 and TRBJ2-3; D unresolved. There are 13 residues in the CDR3. Germline V gene lookup returns CDR1 SGHRS and CDR2 YFSETQ. Trimming took off 1 base at V and 1 base at J, with 4 bases between the two ends. Here the CDR3 reads CASSLTGTDTQYF. As DNA, the CDR3 is TGCGCCAGCAGCTTGACAGGCACAGATACGCAGTATTTT.

V gene TRBV28 combines with J gene TRBJ2-5; TRBD1 is a possible D gene (6 bases). There are 14 residues in the CDR3. V was shortened by 6 bases and J by 5 bases, with 16 bases between the two germline ends. The germline CDR1 and CDR2 sequences are MDHEN and SYDVKM. The chain's CDR3 is CASRFQSGGETQYF. In nucleotides, the CDR3 is TGTGCCAGCAGATTTCAGAGTGGGGGCGAGACCCAGTACTTC.

The chain uses TRBV5-4 and TRBJ2-2; D gene uncertain. Germline V lookup: CDR1 SGHNT, CDR2 YYREEE (reference sequence). The CDR3 covers 17 residues. V was pared by 0 bases and J by 2 bases, with 14 bases between. The CDR3 here is CASSLAHRLANTGELFF. The CDR3 DNA follows: TGTGCCAGCAGCTTGGCCCATCGACTGGCTAACACCGGGGAGCTGTTTTTT.

This clone has only a few counts. The V call is TRBV6-1, the J call TRBJ2-6, with TRBD2 identical over 7 bases. The CDR3 totals 16 residues. V dropped 2 bases and J dropped 1; count of bases not matched to a gene: 2. Germline CDR1 MNHNS, CDR2 SASEGT. The DNA for the CDR3 is TGTGCCAGCAGTGAAATGGGAGGGTCTGGGGCCAACGTCCTGACTTTC. Translated: CASSEMGGSGANVLTF.

The chain recombines TRBV7-9 with TRBJ1-1; D not certain. CDR1 SEHNR and CDR2 FQNEAQ come from the germline V gene (reference sequence). V lost 7 bases and J 4 bases, leaving 7 bases between the germline ends. The CDR3 extends over 11 amino acids. The CDR3 DNA reads TGTGCCAGCACCCCCGGCACTGAAGCTTTCTTT. As protein: CASTPGTEAFF.

The rearrangement uses TRBV7-9 and TRBJ1-2, with no clear D. Per germline, CDR1 SEHNR and CDR2 FQNEAQ (reference sequence). The CDR3 is 11 amino acids. Trimming cost V 4 bases and J 10 bases, with 10 bases left between them. The CDR3 protein is CASSSPIDYTF. CDR3 DNA: TGTGCCAGCAGCTCCCCGATAGACTACACCTTC.

The chain has TRBV5-1 and TRBJ2-2; no firm D call. The germline CDR1 and CDR2 sequences are SGHRS and YFSETQ. The CDR3 has 15 amino acids. Trimming cost V 4 bases and J 3 bases, with 13 bases left between them. This CDR3 is CASSIGPQHTGELFF. Written as DNA, the CDR3 is TGCGCCAGCAGCATTGGGCCCCAGCACACCGGGGAGCTGTTTTTT.

The chain has TRBV6-5 and TRBJ2-7, with D possibly TRBD1 on 5 matching bases. The CDR3 runs 13 residues. The V end lost 6 bases, the J end lost 1 base, and 10 bases lay between the germline ends. CDR1 and CDR2 (germline): MNHEY, SVGAGI. The CDR3 bases are TGTGCCAGCAGCCAGGGAATATCCTACGAGCAGTACGTC. This translates into CASSQGISYEQYV.